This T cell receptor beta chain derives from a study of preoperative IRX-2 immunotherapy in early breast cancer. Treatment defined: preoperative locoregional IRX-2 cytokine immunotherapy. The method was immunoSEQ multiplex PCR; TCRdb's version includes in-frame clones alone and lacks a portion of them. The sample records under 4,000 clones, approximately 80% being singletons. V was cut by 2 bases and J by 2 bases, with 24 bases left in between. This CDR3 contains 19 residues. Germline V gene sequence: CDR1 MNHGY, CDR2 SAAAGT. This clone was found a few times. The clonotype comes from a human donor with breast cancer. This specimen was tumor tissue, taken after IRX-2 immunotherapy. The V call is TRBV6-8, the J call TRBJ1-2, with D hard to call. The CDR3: CASSYLPVRTRVVNYGYTF. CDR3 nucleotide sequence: TGTGCCAGCAGTTACCTTCCTGTCAGGACCCGAGTGGTGAACTATGGCTACACCTTC.